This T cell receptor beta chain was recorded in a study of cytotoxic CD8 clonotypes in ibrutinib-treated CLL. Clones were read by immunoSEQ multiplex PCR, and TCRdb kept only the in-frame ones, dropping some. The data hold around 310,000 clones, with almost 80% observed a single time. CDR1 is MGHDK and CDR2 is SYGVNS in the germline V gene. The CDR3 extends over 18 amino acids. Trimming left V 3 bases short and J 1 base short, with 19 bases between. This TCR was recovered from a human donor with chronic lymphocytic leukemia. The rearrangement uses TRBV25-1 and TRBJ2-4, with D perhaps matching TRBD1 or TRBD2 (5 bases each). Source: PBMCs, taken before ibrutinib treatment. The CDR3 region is CASSDYRLPEGAKNIQYF. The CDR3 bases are TGTGCCAGCAGTGATTACAGACTACCCGAGGGGGCCAAAAACATTCAGTACTTC.